The present T cell receptor beta chain was sequenced within a study of follicular helper T cells after annual influenza vaccination. Study-level findings and limits: Just about 9-21% of cells analyzed had recovered productive TCRB sequences. ICOS+CD38+ cTfh clonality tracked population frequency, and its change tracked circulating plasmablast change.

The time point: 2015-2016 season, pre-vaccination. The germline V gene has CDR1 MDHEN and CDR2 SYDVKM. The V end was cut by 9 bases, the J end by 0 bases, with 6 bases between. There are 12 residues in the CDR3. Concerning this clone itself: Its cognate antigen is unknown.

Sequencing used immunoSEQ multiplex PCR; TCRdb keeps in-frame clones, though not all of them. The table records some 13,000 clones, about four fifths of them present only once. This clonotype originated in an adult who received the influenza vaccine. This specimen was CXCR5- memory CD4+ T cells sorted from blood, taken on the day of influenza vaccination. This chain uses TRBV28 with TRBJ1-5; D is ambiguous. The CDR3 sequence is CASQDSNQPQHF. Here the CDR3 DNA reads TGTGCCAGTCAAGATAGCAATCAGCCCCAGCATTTT.